This T cell receptor beta chain was found in a study of blood T cell repertoires in COVID-19 (dated by TCRdb to the early 2020s). General notes on the study: Collaborator samples came from the United States, Italy and Spain and covered acute and convalescent phases of COVID-19. The material from the prospective study consisted of cDNA or gDNA derived from T cells, B-cell-depleted T cells, or PBMCs. Deeply sampled blood TCRbeta repertoires from subjects exposed to, actively infected with, or recovered from COVID-19 were included in the dataset. The repertoires were released in a freely available public database intended as a resource for research on the immune response to SARS-CoV-2. Samples were obtained from the ongoing ImmuneRACE study (first 160 participants) and from approximately 1,200 subjects provided by 6 global collaborators. A de-identified subject ID, COVID-19 status, age in years and sex were almost always included in the sample metadata. Where HLA class I and class II types were available, the types were taken from metadata supplied by the sample provider, not from assay-based typing. Broader findings and caveats from the paper: Clinical and demographic metadata were provided uncurated, with the amount varying by source and participant.

The immunoSEQ Assay, a bias-controlled multiplex PCR, was used to amplify TCRbeta CDR3 regions from genomic DNA. In the authors' own workflow: The number of nucleated cells in each sample was estimated by amplification of reference gene primers within the assay. Sequence reads were collapsed and filtered to measure the absolute abundance of every unique TCRbeta CDR3 rearrangement. Productive Simpson clonality was computed per sample as the square root of Simpson's diversity index over productive rearrangements. TCRdb provides this immuneACCESS table in a form limited to in-frame rearrangements. Some clones are lacking; in checked studies, under half of them reflect an unresolved V gene, and why the rest are absent is not known. Clonal size and the V and J genes are those of that table, whereas D and trimming came from the DNA. This sample holds a few hundred thousand clones; roughly nine tenths were observed only once. The ten largest clones represent more than 1.5% of the sample.

About this clone itself: There is no known antigen for this receptor. Base-call qualities are not available, and no considerably larger clone is one nucleotide away.

The CDR3 numbers 13 residues from cysteine through phenylalanine. Only CDR3 DNA is held: 39 bases, read in frame from base 1. Ends trimmed: V by 2 bases, J by 4 bases; bases unmatched to a gene: 1. The germline V gene supplies CDR1 SGHRS and CDR2 YFSETQ. Participants in the prospective study were enrolled through a virtual design, were aged roughly 18 to 100 years, and lived in roughly 24 United States geographic areas. In the prospective study, participants were assigned to cohorts based on the clinical history participants reported in a screening survey and a study questionnaire. Recovered participants in ImmuneRACE Cohort 3 were defined by two consecutive negative NP/OP PCR tests, clearance by a healthcare professional, or resolution of symptoms. Mobile phlebotomists in the prospective study collected whole blood, serum and a nasopharyngeal or oropharyngeal swab from every participant. Prospective study participants could optionally give additional blood draws and questionnaires over a 2-month period. Prospective study blood samples were shipped either frozen or at room temperature before DNA extraction.

Sample: PBMCs or T cells enriched from blood (not recorded which). This receptor was obtained from a woman aged 60-70 years who had recovered from COVID-19. The rearranged chain carries TRBV5-1 and TRBJ1-1, and 8 junctional nucleotides match TRBD1. The DNA sequence reads TGCGCCAGCAGCTTTACAGGGGGCACTGAAGCTTTCTTT. Its translation is CASSFTGGTEAFF.